The 5 T cell receptor beta chains presented below share a single source sample, sequenced in a study of cytomegalovirus exposure and HLA in healthy donors. PCR employed 60 Vbeta and 13 Jbeta primers. Produced via immunoSEQ multiplex PCR; TCRdb's table is partial and in-frame only. The sample includes roughly 190,000 clones, about four fifths of them seen just once. Sequencing was done on a sample of PBMCs. Receptor source: a man younger than 35 in good health and CMV-seronegative.

The rearrangement joins TRBV18 to TRBJ2-7; D gene unclear. Germline V gene data show CDR1 as KGHSH and CDR2 as LQKENI. V lost 1 base and J 1 base, leaving 14 bases between the germline ends. The CDR3 contains 16 residues. CDR3 coding DNA: TGTGCCAGCTCACCACTTATTACTCCCTCGTCCTACGAGCAGTACTTC. It specifies CASSPLITPSSYEQYF.

This clone was detected once. The chain has TRBV6-6 and TRBJ1-4, with TRBD1 identical over 10 bases. The V gene's germline CDR1 is MNHNY and CDR2 SVGAGI (reference sequence). The CDR3 sequence is 16 residues long. Trimming took 4 bases from V and 2 from J; bases not matched to a gene: 4. The CDR3 DNA reads as TGTGCCAGCAGTTGGACAGGGGGTTCGACTAATGAAAAACTGTTTTTT. It is translated as CASSWTGGSTNEKLFF.

The gene calls are TRBV4-3 and TRBJ2-6, with 7 bases lining up with TRBD2. The CDR3 runs to 17 residues. Germline V gene data show CDR1 as LGHNA and CDR2 as YSLEER. Trimming at V came to 0 bases and at J to 4 bases, leaving 6 bases not matched to a gene. CDR3 sequence reads: CASSQDSSGSGANVLTF. CDR3 coding DNA: TGCGCCAGCAGCCAAGATAGTAGCGGGTCAGGGGCCAACGTCCTGACTTTC.

V usage is TRBV7-9 and J usage is TRBJ2-7, with D possibly TRBD1 on 5 matching bases. Trimming cost V 5 bases and J 2 bases, with 13 bases left between them. Looked up from germline, CDR1 is SEHNR and CDR2 is FQNEAQ (reference sequence). The CDR3 is 14 residues long. The CDR3 sequence: CASSDIGEAYEQYF. The CDR3 nucleotides are TGTGCCAGCAGCGATATAGGGGAAGCCTACGAGCAGTACTTC. The entire variable domain, with the rest obtained from reference TRBV7-9 and TRBJ2-7, is as follows: DTGVSQNPRHKITKRGQNVTFRCDPISEHNRLYWYRQTLGQGPEFLTYFQNEAQLEKSRLLSDRFSAERPKGSFSTLEIQRTEQGDSAMYLCASSDIGEAYEQYFGPGTRLTVT.

The gene calls are TRBV7-2 and TRBJ1-5; TRBD1 matches at 7 bases. The trim removed 2 bases at V and 6 bases at J, leaving 1 base unmatched. The CDR3 is 13 amino acids. CDR1 is SGHTA, CDR2 FQGNSA, per germline. The CDR3 nucleotides are TGTGCCAGCAGCTTAACAGGGGTTCAGCCCCAGCATTTT. Translated, it gives CASSLTGVQPQHF.